These T cell receptor beta chains were read from a single sample in a study of cytotoxic CD8 clonotypes in ibrutinib-treated CLL. Clones were read by immunoSEQ multiplex PCR, and TCRdb kept only the in-frame ones, dropping some. Found here are 100,000 or so clones, about 58% of them singletons; the top ten hold more than 35%. The specimen was PBMCs, collected after 24 months of ibrutinib treatment. These receptors were collected from a human donor with chronic lymphocytic leukemia. The CDR3 runs from the conserved cysteine through the conserved F or W. A D gene is named only where the DNA matches it firmly. Expanded clones are given a class, and other clones once, few, many or no size at all.

j_call	d_call	v_call	clone_size	cdr3_aa	cdr3_nt
TRBJ2-7	NA	TRBV11-3	NA	CASSFYVGEQYF	TGTGCCAGCAGCTTTTATGTTGGGGAGCAGTACTTC
TRBJ1-2	NA	TRBV6-6	NA	CASARQANYGYTF	TGTGCCAGCGCTCGACAGGCAAACTATGGCTACACCTTC
TRBJ1-1	NA	TRBV18	NA	CASSAQENTEAFF	TGTGCCAGCTCAGCTCAGGAGAACACTGAAGCTTTCTTT
TRBJ1-2	TRBD1	TRBV5-6	NA	CASRLDRSYGYTF	TGTGCCAGCAGGCTGGACAGGTCCTATGGCTACACCTTC
TRBJ1-2	NA	TRBV18	NA	CASSPRGENYGYTF	TGTGCCAGCTCACCGCGCGGAGAGAACTATGGCTACACCTTC
TRBJ1-1	NA	TRBV7-9	NA	CASSYIGGGNTEAFF	TGTGCCAGCAGCTATATAGGGGGAGGGAACACTGAAGCTTTCTTT
TRBJ1-1	NA	TRBV6-5	NA	CASSRTGRNTEAFF	TGTGCCAGCAGTCGAACAGGGCGGAACACTGAAGCTTTCTTT
TRBJ2-7	NA	TRBV30	few	CAWSDYPVSYEQYF	TGTGCCTGGAGCGATTATCCTGTCTCCTACGAGCAGTACTTC
TRBJ1-5	NA	TRBV21-1	NA	CASSKAFTGTGPNQPQHF	TGTGCCAGCAGCAAAGCGTTTACCGGGACAGGCCCCAATCAGCCCCAGCATTTT
TRBJ1-3	TRBD1	TRBV7-2	once	CASSLGQGVPFSGNTIYF	TGTGCCAGCAGCTTGGGACAGGGCGTCCCCTTCTCTGGAAACACCATATATTTT
TRBJ2-2	NA	TRBV4-2	NA	CASSQGGAGNTGELFF	TGTGCCAGCAGCCAAGGGGGGGCAGGGAACACCGGGGAGCTGTTTTTT
TRBJ1-4	NA	TRBV7-9	once	CASSLASGGGEKLFF	TGTGCCAGCAGCTTAGCTTCCGGGGGTGGTGAAAAACTGTTTTTT
TRBJ2-2	NA	TRBV27	NA	CASSLLLYTGELFF	TGTGCCAGCAGTCTACTCCTATACACCGGGGAGCTGTTTTTT
TRBJ2-7	NA	TRBV29-1	NA	CSVVPTRLSSYEQYF	TGCAGCGTTGTCCCGACGAGGCTCTCCTCCTACGAGCAGTACTTC
TRBJ2-1	TRBD1	TRBV9	NA	CASSADRAEQFF	TGTGCCAGCAGCGCCGACAGGGCTGAGCAGTTCTTC
TRBJ1-5	NA	TRBV7-2	few	CASSVAGGRNQPQHF	TGTGCCAGCAGCGTAGCTGGGGGGCGGAATCAGCCCCAGCATTTT
TRBJ2-7	TRBD1	TRBV19	NA	CASRQVSGGYEQYF	TGTGCCAGTAGACAAGTATCAGGGGGTTACGAGCAGTACTTC
TRBJ2-7	TRBD1	TRBV5-1	NA	CASSRRGQGLDEQYF	TGCGCCAGCAGCAGGAGGGGACAGGGGTTAGACGAGCAGTACTTC
TRBJ2-3	NA	TRBV28	NA	CASTGTPHTQYF	TGTGCCAGCACAGGTACCCCACATACGCAGTATTTT
TRBJ2-2	NA	TRBV11-3	NA	CASTLVAQVGELFF	TGTGCCAGCACCCTAGTCGCCCAGGTCGGGGAGCTGTTTTTT
TRBJ2-7	NA	TRBV30	NA	CAWGHNYEQYF	TGTGCCTGGGGACACAACTACGAGCAGTACTTC
TRBJ1-2	TRBD1	TRBV28	NA	CASSRGQDVYGYTF	TGTGCCAGCAGTAGGGGACAGGATGTCTATGGCTACACCTTC
TRBJ1-2	NA	TRBV9	NA	CASSVEKGGGYTF	TGTGCCAGCAGCGTAGAAAAGGGTGGTGGCTACACCTTC
TRBJ2-1	NA	TRBV7-3	NA	CASSADGYNEQFF	TGTGCCAGCAGCGCGGACGGGTACAATGAGCAGTTCTTC
TRBJ1-1	NA	TRBV5-5	medium-sized	CASSWEKGLNTEAFF	TGTGCCAGCAGCTGGGAGAAGGGACTGAACACTGAAGCTTTCTTT
TRBJ1-2	NA	TRBV5-1	few	CASSREGQGFYGYTF	TGCGCCAGCAGCCGGGAGGGGCAGGGCTTCTATGGCTACACCTTC
TRBJ2-4	TRBD2	TRBV27	NA	CASSGRTGGKNIQYF	TGTGCCAGCAGTGGAAGGACGGGAGGCAAAAACATTCAGTACTTC
TRBJ1-5	NA	TRBV7-9	NA	CASSLGSGSQPQHF	TGTGCCAGCAGCTTAGGGTCGGGGAGTCAGCCCCAGCATTTT
TRBJ2-7	NA	TRBV28	once	CASRTAAGSGPSYEQYF	TGTGCCAGCAGGACGGCGGCTGGGTCCGGGCCCTCCTACGAGCAGTACTTC
TRBJ1-2	NA	TRBV5-1	once	CASSLDGPWGYTF	TGCGCCAGCAGCTTGGATGGGCCCTGGGGCTACACCTTC
TRBJ1-6	NA	TRBV4-2	NA	CASSQDAGVKGENSPLHF	TGTGCCAGCAGCCAAGACGCTGGCGTAAAAGGGGAGAATTCACCCCTCCACTTT
TRBJ1-3	NA	TRBV6-5	NA	CASSSGFSGNTIYF	TGTGCCAGCAGTTCCGGATTTTCTGGAAACACCATATATTTT
TRBJ2-7	NA	TRBV7-2	NA	CASSSSGLLYEQYF	TGTGCCAGCAGCTCCTCCGGGTTACTCTACGAGCAGTACTTC
TRBJ1-1	TRBD1	TRBV7-6	few	CASSLRQGSEAFF	TGTGCCAGCAGCTTACGACAGGGGTCAGAAGCTTTCTTT
TRBJ1-4	NA	TRBV16	NA	CASSPRQSATNEKLFF	TGTGCCAGCAGCCCTCGACAGTCCGCAACTAATGAAAAACTGTTTTTT
TRBJ2-7	NA	TRBV30	NA	CAWTYPGTSYEQYF	TGTGCCTGGACCTATCCCGGGACCTCCTACGAGCAGTACTTC
TRBJ2-5	TRBD2	TRBV9	few	CASSLAGTREETQYF	TGTGCCAGCAGCCTGGCCGGGACTAGAGAAGAGACCCAGTACTTC
TRBJ2-1	NA	TRBV7-3	once	CASSFARGRYNEQFF	TGTGCCAGCAGCTTTGCTCGGGGGAGGTACAATGAGCAGTTCTTC
TRBJ1-6	NA	TRBV7-2	NA	CASSLVRDNNSPLHF	TGTGCCAGCAGCTTAGTTCGTGATAATAATTCACCCCTCCACTTT
TRBJ2-2	NA	TRBV7-6	few	CASSLQIGTGELFF	TGTGCCAGCAGCCTCCAAATCGGGACCGGGGAGCTGTTTTTT
TRBJ2-4	NA	TRBV11-3	NA	CASSSNQGLAKNIQYF	TGTGCCAGCAGCTCAAATCAGGGTTTAGCCAAAAACATTCAGTACTTC
TRBJ1-1	NA	TRBV6-6	NA	CASRSQGIHTEAFF	TGTGCCAGCAGGTCTCAGGGAATCCACACTGAAGCTTTCTTT
TRBJ1-1	NA	TRBV30	NA	CAWGRSLNTEAFF	TGTGCCTGGGGAAGGTCCTTGAACACTGAAGCTTTCTTT
TRBJ2-3	NA	TRBV6-1	few	CASKVQESTDTQYF	TGTGCCAGCAAGGTCCAGGAGAGCACAGATACGCAGTATTTT
TRBJ2-7	TRBD2	TRBV30	NA	CAWSGQLAGARYEQYF	TGTGCCTGGAGTGGACAACTAGCGGGGGCGAGATACGAGCAGTACTTC
TRBJ2-7	NA	TRBV4-2	NA	CASSPTRTGYEQYF	TGTGCCAGCAGCCCAACCAGAACCGGGTACGAGCAGTACTTC
TRBJ1-1	NA	TRBV30	NA	CAWRVAAGNTEAFF	TGTGCCTGGAGAGTGGCAGCGGGGAACACTGAAGCTTTCTTT
TRBJ2-6	NA	TRBV5-1	NA	CASSLKVSGANVLTF	TGCGCCAGCAGCTTGAAAGTATCCGGGGCCAACGTCCTGACTTTC
TRBJ1-2	NA	TRBV30	NA	CALKQGMEYGYTF	TGTGCCTTGAAACAGGGTATGGAATATGGCTACACCTTC
TRBJ2-3	TRBD2	TRBV5-1	few	CATKQRGSSTDTQYF	TGCGCCACCAAGCAGCGGGGATCTAGCACAGATACGCAGTATTTT
TRBJ2-3	NA	TRBV14	NA	CASSHLGVTDTQYF	TGTGCCAGCAGCCACCTAGGAGTCACAGATACGCAGTATTTT
TRBJ2-1	NA	TRBV9	NA	CASSVGLFGNEQFF	TGTGCCAGCAGCGTTGGGCTGTTCGGCAATGAGCAGTTCTTC
TRBJ1-2	TRBD1	TRBV6-4	NA	CASSDPGTGADNYGYTF	TGTGCCAGCAGTGACCCCGGGACAGGGGCTGACAATTATGGCTACACCTTC
TRBJ2-7	TRBD2	TRBV6-4	NA	CAIGLAGGYEQYF	TGTGCCATCGGACTAGCGGGGGGCTACGAGCAGTACTTC
TRBJ2-5	NA	TRBV7-9	NA	CASGLYMGYF	TGTGCCAGCGGCTTATATATGGGGTACTTC
TRBJ1-4	NA	TRBV19	once	CASAGSLVEKLFF	TGTGCCAGTGCGGGCAGCTTAGTTGAAAAACTGTTTTTT
TRBJ2-3	NA	TRBV7-3	NA	CASSVGLDTQYF	TGTGCCAGCAGCGTAGGGCTGGATACGCAGTATTTT